One sample yielded the 10 T cell receptor beta chains listed below, sequenced in a study of T cell repertoires in cytomegalovirus infection. TCRdb reprocessed the reads via MiXCR and lists one record per CDR3 protein. The sample holds some 180,000 distinct CDR3 sequences, roughly 9.8% seen once. Sequences were obtained from PBMCs. These receptor sequences come from a human donor in good health (CMV status not recorded). Some clones in this sample may be carry-over from other donors' samples.

This sequence joins TRBV7-8 and TRBJ2-7, with D hard to call. CDR1 and CDR2 (germline): SGHVS, FQNEAQ. This CDR3 comprises 12 residues. V was trimmed by 4 bases and J by 2 bases, leaving 6 bases between them. The DNA for the CDR3 is TGTGCCAGCAGCTGGCGTGCCTACGAGCAGTACTTC. Its protein product is CASSWRAYEQYF.

This clonotype was observed many times. The chain is built from TRBV7-2 and TRBJ1-2, with D uncertain. This CDR3 is 14 amino acids long. The V end was cut by 0 bases, the J end by 1 base, with 6 bases between. Germline assignment: CDR1 SGHTA and CDR2 FQGNSA. The CDR3 region is CASSLAHSNYGYTF. The CDR3 DNA reads TGTGCCAGCAGCTTAGCGCACAGTAACTATGGCTACACCTTC.

This clonotype was counted ten times or more. A junction end diverges from the germline sequence, so it may reflect a read error. The rearrangement uses TRBV7-2 and TRBJ1-1, with a weak D call TRBD1 (6 bases). Germline V lookup: CDR1 SGHTA, CDR2 FQGNSA. CDR3 length: 13 residues. The DNA for the CDR3 is TGTGCCAGCAGCTACACAGGGAACCCTGAAGCTTTCTTT. Its protein product is CASSYTGNPEAFF.

There are many counts of this clonotype. The V gene is TRBV7-2, the J gene TRBJ1-2; D unclear. The germline V and J ends were trimmed by 0 bases and 3 bases, with 11 bases remaining between them. The V gene's germline CDR1 is SGHTA and CDR2 FQGNSA. This CDR3 is 15 amino acids long. CDR3 protein: CASSLAWPKDYGYTF. Written as DNA, the CDR3 is TGTGCCAGCAGCTTAGCGTGGCCGAAAGACTATGGCTACACCTTC.

Ten or more counts support this clonotype. The gene calls are TRBV7-2 and TRBJ1-4; TRBD1 might be the D (5 bases). Trimming removed 5 bases at V and 2 bases at J, with 15 bases between. Germline V lookup: CDR1 SGHTA, CDR2 FQGNSA. This CDR3 has 16 residues. The CDR3 is CASSPEGRGTNEKLFF. Written as DNA, the CDR3 is TGTGCCAGCAGCCCAGAAGGACGGGGGACTAATGAAAAACTGTTTTTT.

This clonotype was counted at least ten times. The V and J genes are TRBV7-8 and TRBJ1-6; D uncertain. Germline values: CDR1 SGHVS, CDR2 FQNEAQ. The CDR3 runs 14 residues. V gave up 5 bases and J gave up 8 bases, with 13 bases separating them. The CDR3 DNA sequence: TGTGCCAGCAGCGTCCGGGCCCAAGATTCACCCCTCCACTTT. Translation gives CASSVRAQDSPLHF. The variable domain in full, completed from reference TRBV7-8 and TRBJ1-6, reads GAGVSQSPRYKVAKRGQDVALRCDPISGHVSLFWYQQALGQGPEFLTYFQNEAQLDKSGLPSDRFFAERPEGSVSTLKIQRTQQEDSAVYLCASSVRAQDSPLHFGNGTRLTVT.

The chain employs TRBV19 and TRBJ2-5, with D unresolved. The CDR3 covers 14 residues. The V end was cut by 3 bases, the J end by 5 bases, with 13 bases between. Germline CDR1 reads LNHDA; CDR2 reads SQIVND (reference sequence). The CDR3 region is CASSIGGGLETQYF. The CDR3 DNA sequence: TGTGCCAGTAGTATCGGCGGTGGGTTGGAGACCCAGTACTTC.

This clonotype was recorded at least ten times. This chain joins TRBV5-1 and TRBJ2-2; D call uncertain. Germline V gene sequence: CDR1 SGHRS, CDR2 YFSETQ. CDR3 length: 11 amino acids. Trimming removed 1 base at V and 7 bases at J, with 2 bases between. The CDR3 coding sequence is TGCGCCAGCAGCTTGATCGGGGAGCTGTTTTTT. Its translation: CASSLIGELFF.

This chain connects TRBV18 to TRBJ2-7; D might be TRBD2 (6 bases). V lost 2 bases and J lost 3, with 14 bases in between. Germline CDR1 and CDR2: KGHSH and LQKENI. The CDR3 is 15 residues long. The CDR3 nucleotides read TGTGCCAGCTCACCAAGGCGGGGTGTACGCTACGAGCAGTACTTC. Encoded protein: CASSPRRGVRYEQYF.

This clonotype was recorded at least ten times. The rearrangement links TRBV7-8 to TRBJ1-2, with 7 bases matching TRBD1. The CDR3 runs 13 residues. The junction had 2 bases not matched to a gene; V was cut back by 5 bases and J by 2 bases. Germline V gene sequence: CDR1 SGHVS, CDR2 FQNEAQ. The CDR3 sequence is CASSKDRNYGYTF. DNA of the CDR3: TGTGCCAGCAGCAAGGACAGGAACTATGGCTACACCTTC.